A single sample is the source of the 6 T cell receptor beta chains below, sequenced in a study of breast tumors, draining lymph nodes, adjacent tissues. The lymph nodes were axillary draining lymph nodes from breast cancer patients. Each CDR3 protein gets one entry after TCRdb re-called the multiplex PCR reads with MiXCR. Seen here are over 200,000 distinct CDR3 sequences, about 30% observed once, and the top ten hold about 1.4%. The sample was axillary lymph node tissue. Receptors originate from a female donor with breast cancer. Some clones in this sample may be carry-over from other donors' samples.

This clonotype appeared many times. This chain joins TRBV6-2 or TRBV6-3 and TRBJ2-2, with D unresolved. V was pared by 0 bases and J by 3 bases, with 8 bases between. Germline CDR1 MNHEY, CDR2 SVGEGT. CDR3 length equals 15 residues. CDR3 protein: CASSYSKVDTGELFF. The CDR3 bases are TGTGCCAGCAGTTACTCGAAGGTCGACACCGGGGAGCTGTTTTTT.

This clonotype showed up many times. The gene calls are TRBV28 and TRBJ2-3; D call uncertain. V dropped 6 bases and J dropped 3 bases, with 7 bases sitting between them. The CDR3 consists of 12 residues. From germline, CDR1 is MDHEN and CDR2 SYDVKM. The CDR3 bases are TGTGCCAGCAGGGCCTATACAGATACGCAGTATTTT. Translated, it gives CASRAYTDTQYF.

Many counts were recorded for this clonotype. The genes are TRBV19 and TRBJ2-1; D perhaps matches TRBD2 (6 bases). The CDR3 consists of 16 residues. V lost 3 bases and J lost 0, with 12 bases in between. CDR1 LNHDA and CDR2 SQIVND come from the germline V gene (reference sequence). This chain's CDR3 is CASSISPGDSYNEQFF. The CDR3, as DNA: TGTGCCAGTAGTATCTCACCGGGAGACTCCTACAATGAGCAGTTCTTC.

Turning to this clonotype: A much larger clone is a single base away; this may be a read error. V is TRBV11-1 and J is TRBJ2-7; possibly TRBD1 for D (6 bases). Germline V CDR1 and CDR2: SGHAT, FQDESV (reference sequence). The CDR3 sequence is 13 residues long. CDR3 residues: CASSLGHSSEQYF. The CDR3 nucleotides are TGTGCCAGCAGCTTGGGACACTCCTCCGAGCAGTACTTC.

The table lists this clonotype with many counts. The gene calls are TRBV14 and TRBJ2-3; no clear D. Per germline, CDR1 SGHDN and CDR2 FVKESK. V gave up 4 bases and J gave up 0 bases, with 11 bases separating them. CDR3 length equals 15 residues. The CDR3 DNA sequence: TGTGCCAGCAGCCCCCTCGGCGTTAGCACAGATACGCAGTATTTT. Its protein is CASSPLGVSTDTQYF.

The V call is TRBV28, the J call TRBJ2-7; 9 bases are a match to TRBD1. The CDR3 is 15 amino acids. Germline loops: CDR1 MDHEN, CDR2 SYDVKM. Trimming cost V 6 bases and J 1 base; bases outside gene matches: 7. CDR3: CASRLPGTGSYEQYF. The CDR3 DNA reads TGTGCCAGCAGACTCCCGGGGACAGGGTCCTACGAGCAGTACTTC.